The 27 T cell receptor beta chains below were found in one sample sequenced in a study of T cell responses to AZD1222 COVID-19 vaccine. Sequencing was performed with immunoSEQ multiplex PCR; in TCRdb, only in-frame clones are kept and a portion is missing. This repertoire shows roughly 120,000 clones, roughly 90% found once; its top ten account for about 3.5%. Sequences were derived from peripheral blood, sampled on day 0 of AZD1222 vaccination. Every receptor here comes from an adult in good health.

This chain joins TRBV14 and TRBJ1-1; 7 nucleotides agree with TRBD1. The V gene's germline CDR1 is SGHDN and CDR2 FVKESK. The CDR3 runs to 15 residues. V was clipped by 3 bases and J by 0 bases; unmatched bases: 4. Written as DNA, the CDR3 is TGTGCCAGCAGCCACCGGACAGGAGTGAACACTGAAGCTTTCTTT. It is translated as CASSHRTGVNTEAFF. The complete variable domain, with remaining parts taken from reference TRBV14 and TRBJ1-1, reads EAGVTQFPSHSVIEKGQTVTLRCDPISGHDNLYWYRRVMGKEIKFLLHFVKESKQDESGMPNNRFLAERTGGTYSTLKVQPAELEDSGVYFCASSHRTGVNTEAFFGQGTRLTVV.

The chain combines TRBV30 with TRBJ1-4; D remains ambiguous. The CDR3 covers 13 residues. V was cut by 6 bases and J by 7 bases, with 15 bases left in between. The germline CDR1 and CDR2 sequences are GTSNPN and SVGIG (reference sequence). This CDR3 reads CACPIPRSEKLFF. The CDR3 DNA sequence: TGTGCCTGCCCTATTCCGAGGAGTGAAAAACTGTTTTTT.

The chain has TRBV12-3 or TRBV12-4 and TRBJ1-1; D remains unclear. The CDR3 runs 12 residues. The V end lost 2 bases, the J end lost 5 bases, and 6 bases lay between the germline ends. CDR3 protein: CASSLWGTEAFF. The CDR3 DNA is TGTGCCAGCAGTTTATGGGGAACTGAAGCTTTCTTT.

This clone was observed once. The chain carries TRBV6-2 or TRBV6-3 and TRBJ1-2, with TRBD1 as a possible D gene (6 bases). CDR1 is MNHEY, CDR2 SVGEGT, per germline. The CDR3 contains 13 residues. Deletions cut 2 bases from V and 8 bases from J, with 12 bases between. The CDR3 DNA sequence: TGTGCCAGCAGTTACGTACAGGGAAACGGCTACACCTTC. Amino acids: CASSYVQGNGYTF.

The chain joins TRBV4-1 to TRBJ2-7, with 8 bases that match TRBD1. CDR1 is MGHRA and CDR2 is YSYEKL in the germline V gene. The junction had 7 bases not matched to a gene; V was cut back by 5 bases and J by 1 base. The CDR3 extends over 15 amino acids. In DNA form, the CDR3 reads TGCGCCAGCAGCTCCACAGGGGGATTTTCCTACGAGCAGTACTTC. Amino acids: CASSSTGGFSYEQYF.

The chain couples TRBV9 to TRBJ2-7, with a possible D match to TRBD2 (7 bases). The germline V gene has CDR1 SGDLS and CDR2 YYNGEE. Trimming cost V 4 bases and J 0 bases, with 14 bases left between them. The CDR3 runs to 15 residues. The CDR3 is CASSKGGRSSYEQYF. The CDR3 nucleotides read TGTGCCAGCAGCAAGGGGGGGAGGAGCTCCTACGAGCAGTACTTC.

V and J are TRBV18 and TRBJ2-1, with 14 bases matching TRBD2. V lost 2 bases, J lost 3 bases, and 6 bases stayed unmatched. The CDR3 contains 18 residues. Germline V gene data show CDR1 as KGHSH and CDR2 as LQKENI. The CDR3 DNA follows: TGTGCCAGCTCACCAGAGACTAGCGGGGGGGCTTACTACAATGAGCAGTTCTTC. It yields the protein CASSPETSGGAYYNEQFF.

This clone was seen once. The genes are TRBV6-5 and TRBJ2-2, with D unresolved. Trimming shortened V by 1 base and J by 7 bases, and 7 bases separated the two germline ends. This CDR3 contains 13 residues. From germline, CDR1 is MNHEY and CDR2 SVGAGI. CDR3 protein: CASSYFGSGELFF. The CDR3 DNA follows: TGTGCCAGCAGTTACTTCGGCAGCGGGGAGCTGTTTTTT.

The rearrangement joins TRBV5-1 to TRBJ2-5, with 8 bases fitting TRBD1. J lost 5 bases, V lost 3 bases, and 9 bases had no gene match. The CDR3 spans 15 residues. Per germline, CDR1 SGHRS and CDR2 YFSETQ. The CDR3 DNA reads TGCGCCAGCAGCTCCGGGTCGACAGGGGTGGAGACCCAGTACTTC. Its protein product is CASSSGSTGVETQYF.

This chain uses TRBV23-1 with TRBJ1-1; unclear D gene. Being an ORF, TRBV23-1 has a function that is uncertain. Trimming stripped 3 bases from V and 11 bases from J, with 7 bases between. This CDR3 has 10 residues. The CDR3 DNA is TGCGCCAGCAGTCAGTCCCCCGCTTTCTTT. It specifies CASSQSPAFF.

The CDR3 loop reads CASSSTGSMNTEAFF. CDR3 in DNA: TGTGCCAGCAGCTCTACAGGGTCCATGAACACTGAAGCTTTCTTT. The V gene is TRBV11-2, the J gene TRBJ1-1; maybe TRBD1 (6 bases). Germline values: CDR1 SGHAT, CDR2 FQNNGV. V was trimmed by 4 bases and J by 0 bases, leaving 12 bases between them. CDR3 length equals 15 residues.

V and J are TRBV6-1 and TRBJ2-7, with 7 bases lining up with TRBD2. The CDR3 covers 12 residues. Germline CDR1 is MNHNS and CDR2 is SASEGT. J lost 9 bases, V lost 3 bases, and 5 bases had no gene match. The DNA of the CDR3 is TGTGCCAGCAGTGATCCGGGAGGACGGCAGTACTTC. It yields the protein CASSDPGGRQYF.

The rearrangement links TRBV4-1 to TRBJ2-2; no clear D. V dropped 0 bases and J dropped 1 base, with 3 bases sitting between them. This CDR3 is built from 14 residues. CDR1 and CDR2 (germline): MGHRA, YSYEKL. CDR3 amino acids: CASSQEGNTGELFF. DNA of the CDR3: TGCGCCAGCAGCCAAGAGGGGAACACCGGGGAGCTGTTTTTT.

The CDR3 sequence: CATSSSGGANEKLFF. In nucleotides, the CDR3 is TGTGCCACCAGCAGTTCAGGGGGAGCTAATGAAAAACTGTTTTTT. V and J are TRBV15 and TRBJ1-4; 7 positions match TRBD1. The CDR3 loop spans 15 amino acids. The trim removed 3 bases at V and 3 bases at J, leaving 4 bases unmatched. CDR1 is LNHNV and CDR2 is YYDKDF in the germline V gene (reference sequence).

V is TRBV7-2 and J is TRBJ1-4, with D unresolved. The CDR3 runs 15 residues. V lost 3 bases and J 0 bases, leaving 8 bases between the germline ends. The V gene's germline CDR1 is SGHTA and CDR2 FQGNSA. DNA for the CDR3: TGTGCCAGCAGCTTTAGGCCTGCAACTAATGAAAAACTGTTTTTT. It specifies CASSFRPATNEKLFF. The full variable domain, completed using reference TRBV7-2 and TRBJ1-4, is GAGVSQSPSNKVTEKGKDVELRCDPISGHTALYWYRQSLGQGLEFLIYFQGNSAPDKSGLPSDRFSAERTGGSVSTLTIQRTQQEDSAVYLCASSFRPATNEKLFFGSGTQLSVL.

This chain links TRBV2 with TRBJ2-2; TRBD2 aligns across 7 bases. CDR1 is SNHLY, CDR2 FYNNEI, per germline. Trimming removed 3 bases from V and 2 bases from J; junction bases left unmatched: 3. The CDR3 covers 15 residues. The CDR3 DNA is TGTGCCAGCAGTGAGGGGGGGTTTAACACCGGGGAGCTGTTTTTT. This gives the protein CASSEGGFNTGELFF.

The V call is TRBV11-2, the J call TRBJ2-5; 12 bases are shared with TRBD1. After removal of 0 bases from V and 5 bases from J, the junction contained 4 bases not matched to a gene. Germline V CDR1 and CDR2: SGHAT, FQNNGV. CDR3 length: 16 amino acids. CDR3 protein: CASSLDPGQGAETQYF. As DNA, the CDR3 is TGTGCCAGCAGCTTAGACCCGGGACAGGGGGCGGAGACCCAGTACTTC. Combining the CDR3 with reference TRBV11-2 and TRBJ2-5 gives the whole variable domain EAGVAQSPRYKIIEKRQSVAFWCNPISGHATLYWYQQILGQGPKLLIQFQNNGVVDDSQLPKDRFSAERLKGVDSTLKIQPAKLEDSAVYLCASSLDPGQGAETQYFGPGTRLLVL.

J is TRBJ1-2 and V is TRBV19, with 12 bases identical to TRBD1. From germline, CDR1 is LNHDA and CDR2 SQIVND (reference sequence). After removal of 10 bases from V and 7 bases from J, the junction contained 10 bases not matched to a gene. The CDR3 has 14 amino acids. The CDR3 DNA reads TGTGCCATCCGGGACAGGGGGCTTGTTGGTGGCTACACCTTC. Translating gives CAIRDRGLVGGYTF.

CDR3 sequence (DNA): TGTGCCAGCAGTTTCTATCGGGGGGAAGCTTTCTTT. It encodes CASSFYRGEAFF. The V gene is TRBV12-3 or TRBV12-4, the J gene TRBJ1-1; a weak D match, TRBD1 (5 bases). The CDR3 has 12 amino acids. Between the trimmed V and J ends, which lost 3 bases and 8 bases, there was a span of 10 bases.

The chain couples TRBV6-1 to TRBJ1-5; the D is unclear. The CDR3 totals 13 residues. The germline V gene encodes CDR1 MNHNS and CDR2 SASEGT. Trimming took off 0 bases at V and 6 bases at J, with 6 bases between the two ends. The CDR3 here is CASSEALRQPQHF. In DNA, the CDR3 is TGTGCCAGCAGTGAAGCCCTACGTCAGCCCCAGCATTTT.

This chain connects TRBV12-3 or TRBV12-4 to TRBJ1-5; D unclear. V was clipped by 6 bases and J by 10 bases, with 13 bases between them. CDR3 length: 12 amino acids. This chain's CDR3 is CASSQTGHPQHF. The CDR3 DNA reads TGTGCCAGCAGCCAGACCGGGCACCCCCAGCATTTT.

This sequence joins TRBV5-8 and TRBJ1-3, with D perhaps TRBD1 (5 bases). V lost 1 base to trimming and J lost 4 bases, with 15 bases between them. Germline CDR1 is SGHTS and CDR2 is YDEGEE. This CDR3 comprises 16 residues. The CDR3 DNA is TGTGCCAGCAGCTTGCAGGGATGGCTCCAAGGAAACACCATATATTTT. It is translated as CASSLQGWLQGNTIYF.

V and J are TRBV6-1 and TRBJ2-7, with TRBD2 as a possible D gene (5 bases). The germline V gene has CDR1 MNHNS and CDR2 SASEGT. Trimming pared 0 bases from V and 0 bases from J, leaving 6 bases between. The CDR3 extends over 14 amino acids. DNA for the CDR3: TGTGCCAGCAGTGAAGCAGGGAGCTCCTACGAGCAGTACTTC. Protein: CASSEAGSSYEQYF.

This chain connects TRBV4-2 to TRBJ1-2, with a weak D call TRBD1 (6 bases). Germline V gives CDR1 LGHNA, CDR2 YNFKEQ. The CDR3 has 15 amino acids. V was pared by 4 bases and J by 4 bases, with 16 bases between. The chain's CDR3 is CASSPDLQGIYGYTF. The CDR3 DNA reads as TGTGCCAGCAGCCCAGATCTACAGGGAATCTATGGCTACACCTTC.

The rearrangement uses TRBV2 and TRBJ1-2, with D hard to call. V was clipped by 4 bases and J by 2 bases, with 5 bases between them. Germline V gene lookup returns CDR1 SNHLY and CDR2 FYNNEI. The CDR3 covers 12 residues. CDR3 coding DNA: TGTGCCAGCAGTGGAGGGAACTATGGCTACACCTTC. It is translated as CASSGGNYGYTF.

The chain recombines TRBV15 with TRBJ2-3; D is undetermined. The CDR3 is 13 residues long. The ends were cut back, 0 bases at V and 6 bases at J, with 7 bases in the middle. Per germline, CDR1 LNHNV and CDR2 YYDKDF (reference sequence). CDR3: CATSRDRVDTQYF. Written as DNA, the CDR3 is TGTGCCACCAGCAGAGATCGGGTGGATACGCAGTATTTT.

The chain couples TRBV29-1 to TRBJ1-1; D is possibly TRBD1 (6 bases). The CDR3 runs 14 residues. Trimming took off 2 bases at V and 3 bases at J, with 13 bases between the two ends. Germline lookup yields CDR1 SQVTM and CDR2 ANQGSEA. DNA of the CDR3: TGCAGCGTTGAATGGGGGGGCTTGTACACTGAAGCTTTCTTT. Protein: CSVEWGGLYTEAFF.